Below are 32 T cell receptor beta chains sequenced from a single sample in a study of T cell responses to AZD1222 COVID-19 vaccine. Profiled with immunoSEQ multiplex PCR; TCRdb holds only in-frame clones, not every one. The top ten hold around 2% of the sample, which has around 100,000 clones, less than 90% seen once. The source material was peripheral blood, sampled on day 0 of AZD1222 vaccination. Receptor source: an adult in good health.

The V call is TRBV6-2 or TRBV6-3, the J call TRBJ1-2; no clear D gene. Trimming took off 5 bases at V and 3 bases at J, with 16 bases between the two ends. The germline V gene has CDR1 MNHEY and CDR2 SVGEGT. The CDR3 extends over 15 amino acids. The CDR3, as DNA: TGTGCCAGCAGTCCCCAGGAGTCGACGTACTATGGCTACACCTTC. This codes for CASSPQESTYYGYTF.

The J gene is TRBJ2-2, the V gene TRBV5-1; D perhaps matches TRBD2 (5 bases). This CDR3 contains 15 residues. Germline CDR1 SGHRS, CDR2 YFSETQ. V was pared by 4 bases and J by 6 bases, with 16 bases between. The CDR3 protein is CASSQRAGFAGELFF. CDR3 coding DNA: TGCGCCAGCAGCCAGAGGGCTGGGTTCGCCGGGGAGCTGTTTTTT.

This chain connects TRBV28 to TRBJ1-5; 10 positions match TRBD1. J lost 4 bases, V lost 6 bases, and 9 bases had no gene match. This CDR3 spans 16 amino acids. Germline lookup yields CDR1 MDHEN and CDR2 SYDVKM. The CDR3 spells CASSRPRDRGNQPQHF. CDR3 DNA: TGTGCCAGCAGCCGCCCCCGGGACAGGGGTAATCAGCCCCAGCATTTT.

J is TRBJ2-2 and V is TRBV7-2; perhaps TRBD1 as D (6 bases). Germline values: CDR1 SGHTA, CDR2 FQGNSA. This CDR3 is built from 14 residues. Trimming pared 4 bases from V and 6 bases from J, leaving 12 bases between. The CDR3 protein is CASSSTGYPGELFF. The DNA for the CDR3 is TGTGCCAGCAGCTCCACAGGGTACCCCGGGGAGCTGTTTTTT.

This clone was found a few times. The V and J genes are TRBV28 and TRBJ2-1, with D perhaps matching TRBD2 (5 bases). The V end was cut by 4 bases, the J end by 1 base, with 11 bases between. Germline V CDR1 and CDR2: MDHEN, SYDVKM. The CDR3 is 15 amino acids. CDR3 coding DNA: TGTGCCAGCAGTTACGAGGGATGGTCCTACAATGAGCAGTTCTTC. Amino acids: CASSYEGWSYNEQFF.

This chain connects TRBV5-1 to TRBJ1-3; no clear D gene. Germline CDR1 SGHRS, CDR2 YFSETQ. The CDR3 runs 17 residues. Trimming took 0 bases from V and 0 from J, leaving 13 bases between them. CDR3 protein: CASSLAALTGSGNTIYF. CDR3 DNA sequence: TGCGCCAGCAGCTTGGCCGCGTTAACGGGCTCTGGAAACACCATATATTTT.

The chain carries TRBV7-2 and TRBJ1-1; 7 nucleotides match TRBD1. The CDR3 length is 14 residues. V was clipped by 1 base and J by 3 bases; unmatched bases: 2. In germline, CDR1 is SGHTA, CDR2 FQGNSA. The CDR3 protein is CASSLGDRYTEAFF. DNA of the CDR3: TGTGCCAGCAGCTTAGGGGACAGATACACTGAAGCTTTCTTT.

The chain combines TRBV30 with TRBJ2-7; D is possibly TRBD2 (7 bases). V lost 1 base and J lost 3, with 16 bases in between. CDR1 and CDR2 from the germline V gene are GTSNPN and SVGIG (reference sequence). The CDR3 is made up of 15 amino acids. The CDR3 nucleotides read TGTGCCTGGAGTGGCCAAGGGAGGGGGATCTACGAGCAGTACTTC. This sequence encodes CAWSGQGRGIYEQYF.

V gene TRBV24-1 combines with J gene TRBJ2-7; TRBD1 agrees at 9 bases. Trimming took 9 bases from V and 5 from J; bases not matched to a gene: 10. Germline lookup yields CDR1 KGHDR and CDR2 SFDVKD. The CDR3 sequence is 14 residues long. CDR3 region: CATGPGQGSHEQYF. CDR3 sequence (DNA): TGTGCCACCGGACCGGGACAGGGATCCCACGAGCAGTACTTC.

The sample holds a few counts of this clone. The CDR3 sequence is CASSPKVARGNNEQFF. The CDR3 DNA reads TGTGCCAGCAGTCCCAAAGTAGCTCGGGGGAACAATGAGCAGTTCTTC. J is TRBJ2-1 and V is TRBV6-6, with D perhaps TRBD2 (6 bases). V lost 5 bases, J lost 5 bases, and 19 bases lay in between. Per the germline V gene, CDR1 is MNHNY and CDR2 is SVGAGI (reference sequence). The CDR3 sequence is 16 residues long.

The J gene is TRBJ1-5, the V gene TRBV7-2; 7 bases are shared with TRBD1. Germline V gene sequence: CDR1 SGHTA, CDR2 FQGNSA. With 1 base clipped from V and 15 bases from J, the junction kept 9 bases outside the gene matches. This CDR3 spans 13 amino acids. The CDR3 protein is CASSLERGDRMHF. The CDR3 DNA is TGTGCCAGCAGCTTAGAAAGGGGGGACAGAATGCATTTT.

The V call is TRBV25-1, the J call TRBJ2-3; TRBD2 agrees at 11 bases. Unmatched junction bases numbered 7, after V lost 3 bases and J lost 5 bases. Germline V gene sequence: CDR1 MGHDK, CDR2 SYGVNS. CDR3 size: 16 residues. In DNA, the CDR3 is TGTGCCAGCAGTGAGGGTAGCGGGAGGGCCATAGATACGCAGTATTTT. Residues: CASSEGSGRAIDTQYF.

The chain combines TRBV18 with TRBJ2-2; 7 nucleotides align to TRBD1. The V segment lost 5 bases and the J segment 0 bases; nucleotides outside the gene matches: 3. This CDR3 is built from 15 residues. Looked up from germline, CDR1 is KGHSH and CDR2 is LQKENI. DNA for the CDR3: TGTGCCAGCTCAACCGGGACAGCGAACACCGGGGAGCTGTTTTTT. Translating gives CASSTGTANTGELFF.

The V gene is TRBV6-2 or TRBV6-3, the J gene TRBJ2-1; possible D gene TRBD2, 5 bases. The CDR3 length is 18 residues. Germline V gene data show CDR1 as MNHEY and CDR2 as SVGEGT. With 2 bases removed from V and 4 bases from J, the gap between germline ends came to 21 bases. The CDR3 here is CASSYPSSGRRYYNEQFF. DNA of the CDR3: TGTGCCAGCAGTTACCCGAGTAGTGGGCGGAGGTATTACAATGAGCAGTTCTTC.

Points on this clone: Compared with germline, one end of the junction differs, possibly owing to a read error. V is TRBV28 and J is TRBJ2-7; 11 nucleotides line up with TRBD2. Germline V gives CDR1 MDHEN, CDR2 SYDVKM. The CDR3 is 15 amino acids. The CDR3 sequence is CASSSGTSGSFEQYF. CDR3 bases: TGTGCCAGCAGCTCCGGGACTAGCGGCTCCTTCGAGCAGTACTTC.

The gene calls are TRBV7-3 and TRBJ2-3; 13 bases match TRBD2. V shed 1 base and J 3 bases; nucleotides not matched to a gene: 4. CDR3 length: 17 amino acids. The germline gives CDR1 SGHTA, CDR2 FQGTGA. CDR3 amino acids: CASSLRTSGRATDTQYF. The CDR3 nucleotides read TGTGCCAGCAGCTTAAGAACTAGCGGGAGGGCAACAGATACGCAGTATTTT.

The rearrangement joins TRBV14 to TRBJ1-1; no clear D gene. Germline V lookup: CDR1 SGHDN, CDR2 FVKESK. V dropped 2 bases and J dropped 0 bases, with 4 bases sitting between them. This CDR3 contains 13 residues. The CDR3 nucleotides are TGTGCCAGCAGCCAACTAGTGAACACTGAAGCTTTCTTT. Encoded protein: CASSQLVNTEAFF.

V gene TRBV7-3 combines with J gene TRBJ2-1, with unresolved D. Trimming took 4 bases from V and 4 from J, leaving 11 bases between them. The CDR3 contains 14 residues. Germline V CDR1 and CDR2: SGHTA, FQGTGA. CDR3 DNA sequence: TGTGCCAGCAGCTCGACGACTGGTTACAATGAGCAGTTCTTC. It specifies CASSSTTGYNEQFF.

The count of this clone is one. The gene calls are TRBV29-1 and TRBJ2-1; 14 nucleotides line up with TRBD2. Germline CDR1 is SQVTM and CDR2 is ANQGSEA. The CDR3 is made up of 12 amino acids. V lost 7 bases, J lost 12 bases, and 5 bases stayed unmatched. CDR3 residues: CSAMTSGRVQFF. The CDR3 DNA sequence: TGCAGCGCCATGACTAGCGGGAGGGTGCAGTTCTTC.

V usage is TRBV9 and J usage is TRBJ1-1; 7 bases match TRBD1. V shed 2 bases and J 3 bases; nucleotides not matched to a gene: 10. The CDR3 has 16 amino acids. Germline V gene lookup returns CDR1 SGDLS and CDR2 YYNGEE. The CDR3 spells CASSVGLDREDTEAFF. The CDR3 DNA follows: TGTGCCAGCAGCGTCGGACTTGACAGGGAGGACACTGAAGCTTTCTTT. Variable domain in full (rest from reference TRBV9 and TRBJ1-1): DSGVTQTPKHLITATGQRVTLRCSPRSGDLSVYWYQQSLDQGLQFLIQYYNGEERAKGNILERFSAQQFPDLHSELNLSSLELGDSALYFCASSVGLDREDTEAFFGQGTRLTVV.

This clone was picked up one time. This chain links TRBV6-4 with TRBJ2-1; the D call may be TRBD1 or TRBD2 (7 bases each). The CDR3 is made up of 14 amino acids. Trimming stripped 7 bases from V and 0 bases from J, with 10 bases between. CDR1 and CDR2 (germline): MRHNA, SNTAGT. This CDR3 is CASKRDSSYNEQFF. The CDR3 region has the DNA TGTGCCAGCAAGCGGGACAGCTCCTACAATGAGCAGTTCTTC.

The rearrangement joins TRBV4-1 to TRBJ1-6, with a possible D match to TRBD1 (5 bases). Germline CDR1 reads MGHRA; CDR2 reads YSYEKL. This CDR3 has 18 amino acids. V dropped 1 base and J dropped 3 bases, with 16 bases sitting between them. The CDR3 nucleotides read TGCGCCAGCAGCCAAGTGGTCAGGGTCGGGCTCTATAATTCACCCCTCCACTTT. Amino acids: CASSQVVRVGLYNSPLHF.

V and J are TRBV11-2 and TRBJ2-1; 8 bases map to TRBD2. The V gene's germline CDR1 is SGHAT and CDR2 FQNNGV. This CDR3 is built from 17 residues. After removal of 5 bases from V and 1 base from J, the junction contained 10 bases not matched to a gene. The CDR3 nucleotides read TGTGCCAGCAGCCCCCGGGAGGGCGGGGCGTCCTACAATGAGCAGTTCTTC. It translates to CASSPREGGASYNEQFF.

This chain connects TRBV27 to TRBJ1-6, with TRBD1 matching over 9 bases. J lost 8 bases, V lost 7 bases, and 12 bases had no gene match. The CDR3 consists of 16 residues. Germline loops: CDR1 MNHEY, CDR2 SMNVEV (reference sequence). CDR3 in DNA: TGTGCCAGCAAATCCCGGGACAGGGCTATTTATTCACCCCTCCACTTT. Its translation: CASKSRDRAIYSPLHF.

The V gene is TRBV5-6, the J gene TRBJ1-4; D not resolved. Trimming shortened V by 1 base and J by 0 bases, and 10 bases separated the two germline ends. The CDR3 consists of 16 residues. The germline CDR1 and CDR2 sequences are SGHDT and YYEEEE. The CDR3 loop is CASSLLSWTTNEKLFF. CDR3 in DNA: TGTGCCAGCAGCTTGCTATCATGGACAACTAATGAAAAACTGTTTTTT.

This chain joins TRBV15 and TRBJ1-2; TRBD1 matches at 11 bases. J was trimmed by 3 bases and V by 0 bases; bases with no gene match: 6. Germline-derived CDR1 and CDR2 are LNHNV and YYDKDF (reference sequence). This CDR3 is 17 amino acids long. CDR3 residues: CATSRDPGTGGDYGYTF. CDR3 DNA: TGTGCCACCAGCAGAGATCCCGGGACAGGGGGAGACTATGGCTACACCTTC.

This clone has just one count. V is TRBV11-1 and J is TRBJ2-1; D unclear. The CDR3 is 12 amino acids. V shed 1 base and J shed 7 bases, with 5 bases lying between them. The germline V gene has CDR1 SGHAT and CDR2 FQDESV (reference sequence). The CDR3 protein is CASSLVENEQFF. CDR3 DNA: TGTGCCAGCAGCTTAGTGGAGAATGAGCAGTTCTTC.

The chain recombines TRBV12-3 or TRBV12-4 with TRBJ1-1, with 7 bases lining up with TRBD1. Trimming cost V 6 bases and J 0 bases; bases outside gene matches: 1. The CDR3 is 13 amino acids. CDR3 sequence: CASRGQLNTEAFF. In DNA, the CDR3 is TGTGCCAGCAGGGGACAGTTGAACACTGAAGCTTTCTTT.

This chain's CDR3 is CAWSGVGPNEKLFF. CDR3 bases: TGTGCCTGGAGTGGTGTGGGGCCTAATGAAAAACTGTTTTTT. This chain links TRBV30 with TRBJ1-4, with D maybe TRBD1 (5 bases). The CDR3 has 14 amino acids. V dropped 1 base and J dropped 3 bases, with 9 bases sitting between them. Germline CDR1 reads GTSNPN; CDR2 reads SVGIG (reference sequence).

The chain couples TRBV7-6 to TRBJ2-1; TRBD2 matches at 14 bases. With 0 bases clipped from V and 0 bases from J, the junction kept 10 bases outside the gene matches. Germline lookup yields CDR1 SGHVS and CDR2 FNYEAQ. This CDR3 has 21 amino acids. The CDR3 nucleotides read TGTGCCAGCAGCTTAGCACCGGGACTAGCGGGAGAGGGGGTCTCCTACAATGAGCAGTTCTTC. Its translation is CASSLAPGLAGEGVSYNEQFF.

The chain carries TRBV25-1 and TRBJ1-1; no reliable D call. The CDR3 has 11 amino acids. V was cut by 6 bases and J by 2 bases, with 4 bases left in between. Germline V gene data show CDR1 as MGHDK and CDR2 as SYGVNS. Here the CDR3 DNA reads TGTGCCAGCAGGGAAAACACTGAAGCTTTCTTT. Translated, it gives CASRENTEAFF. Supplemented by reference TRBV25-1 and TRBJ1-1, the full variable domain reads EADIYQTPRYLVIGTGKKITLECSQTMGHDKMYWYQQDPGMELHLIHYSYGVNSTEKGDLSSESTVSRIRTEHFPLTLESARPSHTSQYLCASRENTEAFFGQGTRLTVV.

The chain's CDR3 is CASSTTGTGLNQPQHF. CDR3 nucleotides: TGTGCCAGCAGTACCACCGGGACAGGGTTGAATCAGCCCCAGCATTTT. The J gene is TRBJ1-5, the V gene TRBV6-2 or TRBV6-3, with TRBD1 matching over 9 bases. V was pared by 5 bases and J by 4 bases, with 9 bases of the junction left unmatched. The CDR3 has 16 amino acids. In germline, CDR1 is MNHEY, CDR2 SVGEGT.